The entry below describes one T cell receptor beta chain. The entry originates in a study of blood T cell repertoires in COVID-19. Whole-study context: Samples of COVID-19 (acute and convalescent) were obtained from the United States, Italy and Spain. Sources were T cells, B-cell-depleted T cells, or PBMCs; the material itself was cDNA or gDNA.

Per the study methods: Amplification of reference gene primers provided the estimated nucleated cell counts. Only in-frame clones appear in the TCRdb table, and some are missing; sequencing was by immunoSEQ multiplex PCR. Clone size and the V and J calls come from that table; the DNA yielded D and trimming. This repertoire shows over 90,000 clones, 70% to 90% found once; its top ten account for 3% to 3.5%. V was trimmed by 1 base and J by 12 bases, leaving 6 bases between them. Germline CDR1 KGHDR, CDR2 SFDVKD. The CDR3 consists of 11 residues. Sequencing was performed on peripheral blood. The chain carries TRBV24-1 and TRBJ2-1, with TRBD2 as a possible D gene (5 bases). The origin of this receptor is a man between 45 and 60 years old in a cohort sampled during active COVID-19. DNA for the CDR3: TGTGCCACCAGTGATTTCGGACTGCAGTTCTTC. Its translation: CATSDFGLQFF.